The 17 T cell receptor beta chains below come from one sample, sequenced in a study of T cell changes during pregnancy in multiple sclerosis. Profiling relied on immunoSEQ multiplex PCR, and the TCRdb table lists in-frame clones only, not all of them. The repertoire consists of some 70,000 clones, with more than 85% occurring once and the leading ten covering less than 3.5%. The sample here was peripheral blood, taken before pregnancy. The receptor source for this set is a female donor with multiple sclerosis, enrolled in a pregnancy study.

The CDR3 loop reads CASSPDRGRVTEAFF. The CDR3 DNA reads as TGTGCCAGCAGCCCGGACAGGGGGAGAGTAACTGAAGCTTTCTTT. The chain combines TRBV5-4 with TRBJ1-1; 10 bases fit TRBD1. Germline CDR1 and CDR2: SGHNT and YYREEE (reference sequence). Losses at the gene ends were 4 bases for V and 5 bases for J; bases not matched to a gene: 8. CDR3 length: 15 residues.

The rearrangement joins TRBV5-4 to TRBJ2-1; the match to TRBD2 covers 7 bases. This CDR3 has 15 residues. The trim removed 0 bases at V and 5 bases at J, leaving 5 bases unmatched. Germline lookup yields CDR1 SGHNT and CDR2 YYREEE (reference sequence). The CDR3 DNA follows: TGTGCCAGCAGCTTGGAGATAGCGGGCCACAATGAGCAGTTCTTC. The encoded protein is CASSLEIAGHNEQFF.

Only one count was recorded for this clone. The chain employs TRBV18 and TRBJ2-7; possible D gene TRBD2, 7 bases. The V and J ends lost 3 bases and 7 bases respectively, with 10 bases between them. The germline V gene has CDR1 KGHSH and CDR2 LQKENI. The CDR3 sequence is 12 residues long. For the CDR3, the DNA is TGTGCCAGCTCACCGGGGGGGCTGGAGCAGTACTTC. Translated: CASSPGGLEQYF.

The chain uses TRBV7-6 and TRBJ2-2; 10 bases are shared with TRBD1. Trimming removed 5 bases from V and 4 bases from J; junction bases left unmatched: 10. From germline, CDR1 is SGHVS and CDR2 FNYEAQ. The CDR3 is 17 amino acids. In DNA, the CDR3 is TGTGCCAGCAGCCCCTGGGCGGGACAGGGGACCACCGGGGAGCTGTTTTTT. This codes for CASSPWAGQGTTGELFF.

V usage is TRBV7-2 and J usage is TRBJ2-3; 7 bases are shared with TRBD1. Germline CDR1 is SGHTA and CDR2 is FQGNSA. Trimming cost V 5 bases and J 9 bases; bases outside gene matches: 17. This CDR3 has 16 amino acids. DNA for the CDR3: TGTGCCAGCAGCCGCCCGACAGGGCTCCCTCTGGGGACGCAGTATTTT. It translates to CASSRPTGLPLGTQYF.

The chain uses TRBV7-9 and TRBJ1-2; TRBD1 matches at 9 bases. CDR3 size: 16 residues. The V and J ends lost 0 bases and 5 bases, in that order; junction bases with no gene match: 7. Germline CDR1 is SEHNR and CDR2 is FQNEAQ (reference sequence). The CDR3 nucleotides read TGTGCCAGCAGCTTAGCGGACAGGGGCGGAGGGTATGGCTACACCTTC. Translated: CASSLADRGGGYGYTF. The complete variable domain, with remaining parts taken from reference TRBV7-9 and TRBJ1-2, reads DTGVSQNPRHKITKRGQNVTFRCDPISEHNRLYWYRQTLGQGPEFLTYFQNEAQLEKSRLLSDRFSAERPKGSFSTLEIQRTEQGDSAMYLCASSLADRGGGYGYTFGSGTRLTVV.

The V call is TRBV13, the J call TRBJ2-3; tentative D call: TRBD2 (5 bases). Germline lookup yields CDR1 PRHDT and CDR2 FYEKMQ (reference sequence). The CDR3 is 13 residues long. V lost 7 bases and J lost 2, with 10 bases in between. The CDR3 region has the DNA TGTGCCAGCAACAGCGGAAACACAGATACGCAGTATTTT. Translating it yields CASNSGNTDTQYF.

CDR3 protein: CASSPSTGLFGYSNQPQHF. The CDR3 DNA is TGTGCCAGCAGTCCCTCGACGGGACTGTTCGGATATAGCAATCAGCCCCAGCATTTT. The V call is TRBV7-9, the J call TRBJ1-5; D might be TRBD1 (5 bases). Trimming stripped 6 bases from V and 0 bases from J, with 24 bases between. This CDR3 has 19 residues. Germline CDR1 SEHNR, CDR2 FQNEAQ (reference sequence).

This sequence joins TRBV27 and TRBJ2-1; 10 bases are shared with TRBD1. Trimming at V came to 6 bases and at J to 3 bases, leaving 5 bases not matched to a gene. Germline lookup yields CDR1 MNHEY and CDR2 SMNVEV (reference sequence). The CDR3 is 15 amino acids. CDR3 amino acids: CASRTGQGFYNEQFF. As DNA, the CDR3 is TGTGCCAGCAGAACGGGACAGGGGTTCTACAATGAGCAGTTCTTC.

This clone appeared a single time. This rearrangement joins TRBV5-6 to TRBJ1-6; TRBD1 matches 8 bases. V shed 4 bases and J 10 bases; nucleotides not matched to a gene: 13. The germline gives CDR1 SGHDT, CDR2 YYEEEE. CDR3 length equals 16 residues. CDR3 in DNA: TGTGCCAGCAGCCCCTACCTCCTGACAGGGGTCTCACCCCTCCACTTT. Translation gives CASSPYLLTGVSPLHF. The complete variable domain, with remaining parts taken from reference TRBV5-6 and TRBJ1-6, reads DAGVTQSPTHLIKTRGQQVTLRCSPKSGHDTVSWYQQALGQGPQFIFQYYEEEERQRGNFPDRFSGHQFPNYSSELNVNALLLGDSALYLCASSPYLLTGVSPLHFGNGTRLTVT.

J is TRBJ1-6 and V is TRBV9, with 10 nucleotides matching TRBD1. V gave up 0 bases and J gave up 7 bases; unmatched junction bases: 1. This CDR3 has 15 residues. Germline V gene sequence: CDR1 SGDLS, CDR2 YYNGEE. CDR3 in DNA: TGTGCCAGCAGCGTAGGGGACAGGGGAAATTCACCCCTCCACTTT. Translated, it gives CASSVGDRGNSPLHF.

The DNA for the CDR3 is TGTGCCTGGACTAAAAGACGGGCAGATACGCAGTATTTT. As protein: CAWTKRRADTQYF. The rearrangement uses TRBV30 and TRBJ2-3; D is unclear. Per the germline V gene, CDR1 is GTSNPN and CDR2 is SVGIG (reference sequence). The CDR3 extends over 13 amino acids. Trimming left V 4 bases short and J 4 bases short, with 12 bases between.

The chain links TRBV2 to TRBJ1-4, with 7 bases matching TRBD1. V gave up 6 bases and J gave up 7 bases; unmatched junction bases: 11. The CDR3 sequence is 15 residues long. CDR1 and CDR2 (germline): SNHLY, FYNNEI. The CDR3 region is CASSDMPDRVEKLFF. In DNA, the CDR3 is TGTGCCAGCAGCGACATGCCCGACAGGGTTGAAAAACTGTTTTTT.

The V and J genes are TRBV28 and TRBJ2-7; 11 positions agree with TRBD2. Germline loops: CDR1 MDHEN, CDR2 SYDVKM. The CDR3 is made up of 15 amino acids. The junction had 10 bases not matched to a gene; V was cut back by 8 bases and J by 4 bases. The CDR3 DNA reads as TGTGCCAGCCGGCAAGGGACTAGCGGTCCATACGAGCAGTACTTC. Protein: CASRQGTSGPYEQYF.

Only a few counts were recorded for this clone. V usage is TRBV30 and J usage is TRBJ1-1; the match to TRBD1 covers 8 bases. The junction had 5 bases not matched to a gene; V was cut back by 0 bases and J by 11 bases. CDR1 is GTSNPN and CDR2 is SVGIG in the germline V gene (reference sequence). The CDR3 is made up of 12 amino acids. The CDR3 here is CAWSVQGVNAFF. The CDR3 coding sequence is TGTGCCTGGAGTGTACAGGGGGTAAACGCTTTCTTT.

The chain links TRBV27 to TRBJ2-7; TRBD2 matches 11 bases. The CDR3 consists of 14 residues. The germline V gene has CDR1 MNHEY and CDR2 SMNVEV (reference sequence). V gave up 4 bases and J gave up 4 bases; unmatched junction bases: 3. This CDR3 is CASSSGTSGYEQYF. Written as DNA, the CDR3 is TGTGCCAGCAGTTCCGGGACTAGCGGATACGAGCAGTACTTC.

The chain combines TRBV19 with TRBJ2-7; D uncertain. V shed 6 bases and J shed 0 bases, with 15 bases lying between them. The CDR3 consists of 15 residues. Germline V CDR1 and CDR2: LNHDA, SQIVND (reference sequence). For the CDR3, the DNA is TGTGCCAGTAGCATCTCGCCCCTTAGCTCCTACGAGCAGTACTTC. It translates to CASSISPLSSYEQYF.